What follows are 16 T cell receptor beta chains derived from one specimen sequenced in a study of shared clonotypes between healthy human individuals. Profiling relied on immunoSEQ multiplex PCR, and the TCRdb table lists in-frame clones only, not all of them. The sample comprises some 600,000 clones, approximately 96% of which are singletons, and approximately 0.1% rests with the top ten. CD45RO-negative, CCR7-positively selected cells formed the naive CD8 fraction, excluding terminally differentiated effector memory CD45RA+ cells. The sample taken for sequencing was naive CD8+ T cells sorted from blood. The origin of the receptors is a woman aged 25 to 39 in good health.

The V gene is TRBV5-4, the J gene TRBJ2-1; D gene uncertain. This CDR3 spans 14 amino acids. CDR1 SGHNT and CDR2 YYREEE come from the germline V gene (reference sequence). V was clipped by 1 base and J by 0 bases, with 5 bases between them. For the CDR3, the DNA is TGTGCCAGCAGCTTGCGGAGCTCCTACAATGAGCAGTTCTTC. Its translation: CASSLRSSYNEQFF. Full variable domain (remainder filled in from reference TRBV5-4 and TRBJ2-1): ETGVTQSPTHLIKTRGQQVTLRCSSQSGHNTVSWYQQALGQGPQFIFQYYREEENGRGNFPPRFSGLQFPNYSSELNVNALELDDSALYLCASSLRSSYNEQFFGPGTRLTVL.

CDR3 in DNA: TGTGCCAGCAGCTCCCGGGACGCCTACCCCAAAGAGACCCAGTACTTC. Amino acids: CASSSRDAYPKETQYF. V and J are TRBV9 and TRBJ2-5; the D call may be TRBD1 or TRBD2 (5 bases each). The ends were cut back, 4 bases at V and 3 bases at J, with 19 bases in the middle. This CDR3 contains 16 residues. Germline CDR1 and CDR2: SGDLS and YYNGEE.

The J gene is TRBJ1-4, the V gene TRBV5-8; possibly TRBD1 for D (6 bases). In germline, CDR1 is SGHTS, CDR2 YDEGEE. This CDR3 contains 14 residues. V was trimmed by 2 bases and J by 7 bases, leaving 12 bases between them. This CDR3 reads CASSFGTSFEKLFF. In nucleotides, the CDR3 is TGTGCCAGCAGCTTTGGGACAAGTTTTGAAAAACTGTTTTTT.

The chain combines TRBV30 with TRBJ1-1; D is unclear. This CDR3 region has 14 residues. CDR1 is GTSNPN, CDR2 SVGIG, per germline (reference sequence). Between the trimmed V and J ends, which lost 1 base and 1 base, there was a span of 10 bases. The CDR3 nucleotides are TGTGCCTGGAGTGAAACGAGAGGGAACACTGAAGCTTTCTTT. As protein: CAWSETRGNTEAFF. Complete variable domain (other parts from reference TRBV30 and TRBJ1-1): SQTIHQWPATLVQPVGSPLSLECTVEGTSNPNLYWYRQAAGRGLQLLFYSVGIGQISSEVPQNLSASRPQDRQFILSSKKLLLSDSGFYLCAWSETRGNTEAFFGQGTRLTVV.

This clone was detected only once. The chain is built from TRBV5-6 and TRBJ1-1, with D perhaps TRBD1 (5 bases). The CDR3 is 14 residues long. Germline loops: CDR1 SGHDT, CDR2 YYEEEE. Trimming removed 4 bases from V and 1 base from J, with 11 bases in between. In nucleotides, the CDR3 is TGTGCCAGCAGCCCGACGGGGGGGAACACTGAAGCTTTCTTT. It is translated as CASSPTGGNTEAFF.

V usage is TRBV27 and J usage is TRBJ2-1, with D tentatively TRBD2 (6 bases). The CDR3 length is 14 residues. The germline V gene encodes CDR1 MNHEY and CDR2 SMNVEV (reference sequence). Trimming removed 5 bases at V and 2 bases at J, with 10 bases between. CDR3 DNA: TGTGCCAGCAGTCCCCCGGGGGCCTACAATGAGCAGTTCTTC. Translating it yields CASSPPGAYNEQFF.

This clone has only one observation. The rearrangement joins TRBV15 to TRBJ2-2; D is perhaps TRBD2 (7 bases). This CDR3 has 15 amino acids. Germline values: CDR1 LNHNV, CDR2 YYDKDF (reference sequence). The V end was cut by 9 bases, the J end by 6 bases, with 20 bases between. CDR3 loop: CATSASRGASGELFF. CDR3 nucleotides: TGTGCCACATCGGCCTCCCGGGGGGCTTCCGGGGAGCTGTTTTTT. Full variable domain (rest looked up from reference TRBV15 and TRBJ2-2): DAMVIQNPRYQVTQFGKPVTLSCSQTLNHNVMYWYQQKSSQAPKLLFHYYDKDFNNEADTPDNFQSRRPNTSFCFLDIRSPGLGDTAMYLCATSASRGASGELFFGEGSRLTVL.

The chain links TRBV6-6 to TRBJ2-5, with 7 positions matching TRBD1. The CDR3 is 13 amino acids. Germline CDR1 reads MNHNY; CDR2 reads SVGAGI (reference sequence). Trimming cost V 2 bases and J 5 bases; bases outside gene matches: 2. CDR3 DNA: TGTGCCAGCAGTTACGACAGGGCGGAGACCCAGTACTTC. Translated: CASSYDRAETQYF.

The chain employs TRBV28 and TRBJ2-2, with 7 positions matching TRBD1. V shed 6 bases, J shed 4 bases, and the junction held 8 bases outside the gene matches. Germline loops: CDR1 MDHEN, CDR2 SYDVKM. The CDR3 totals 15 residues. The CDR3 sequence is CASRQTTGITGELFF. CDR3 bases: TGTGCCAGCAGACAAACGACAGGGATCACCGGGGAGCTGTTTTTT. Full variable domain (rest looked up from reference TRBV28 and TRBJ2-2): DVKVTQSSRYLVKRTGEKVFLECVQDMDHENMFWYRQDPGLGLRLIYFSYDVKMKEKGDIPEGYSVSREKKERFSLILESASTNQTSMYLCASRQTTGITGELFFGEGSRLTVL.

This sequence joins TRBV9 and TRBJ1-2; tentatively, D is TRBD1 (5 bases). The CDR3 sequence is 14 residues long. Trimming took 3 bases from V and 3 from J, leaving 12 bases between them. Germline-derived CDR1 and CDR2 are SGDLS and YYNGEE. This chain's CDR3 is CASSAKTGDYGYTF. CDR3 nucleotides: TGTGCCAGCAGCGCCAAAACAGGAGACTATGGCTACACCTTC. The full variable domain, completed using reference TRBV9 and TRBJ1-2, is DSGVTQTPKHLITATGQRVTLRCSPRSGDLSVYWYQQSLDQGLQFLIQYYNGEERAKGNILERFSAQQFPDLHSELNLSSLELGDSALYFCASSAKTGDYGYTFGSGTRLTVV.

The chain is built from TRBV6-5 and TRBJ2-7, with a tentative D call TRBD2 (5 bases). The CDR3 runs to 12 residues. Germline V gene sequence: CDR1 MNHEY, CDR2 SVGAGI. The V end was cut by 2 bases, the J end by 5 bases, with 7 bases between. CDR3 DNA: TGTGCCAGCAGTTACGAGGGTGACGAGCAGTACTTC. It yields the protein CASSYEGDEQYF.

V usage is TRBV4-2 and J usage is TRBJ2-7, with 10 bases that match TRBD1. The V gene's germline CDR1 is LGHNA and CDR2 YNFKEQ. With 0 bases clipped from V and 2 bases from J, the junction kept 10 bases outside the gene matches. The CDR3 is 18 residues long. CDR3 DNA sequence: TGTGCCAGCAGCCAAGAGCAGGTCGGGACAGGGGAGGCCTACGAGCAGTACTTC. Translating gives CASSQEQVGTGEAYEQYF.

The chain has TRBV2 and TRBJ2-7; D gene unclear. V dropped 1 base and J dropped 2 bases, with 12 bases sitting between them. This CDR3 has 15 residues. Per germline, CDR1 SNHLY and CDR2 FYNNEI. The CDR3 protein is CASSEGHSRTYEQYF. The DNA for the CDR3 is TGTGCCAGCAGTGAAGGCCACTCCAGAACCTACGAGCAGTACTTC.

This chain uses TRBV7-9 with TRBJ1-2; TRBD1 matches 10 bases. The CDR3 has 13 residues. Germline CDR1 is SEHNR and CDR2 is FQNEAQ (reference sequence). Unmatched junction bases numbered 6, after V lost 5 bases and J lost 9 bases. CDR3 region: CASSLGGQGSYTF. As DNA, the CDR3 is TGTGCCAGCAGCCTAGGGGGACAGGGGAGCTACACCTTC.

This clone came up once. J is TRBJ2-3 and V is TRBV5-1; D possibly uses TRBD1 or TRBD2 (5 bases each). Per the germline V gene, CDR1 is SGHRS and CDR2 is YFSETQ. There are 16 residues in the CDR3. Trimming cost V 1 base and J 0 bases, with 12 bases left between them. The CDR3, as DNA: TGCGCCAGCAGCTTGAAGCGGACAACTAGCACAGATACGCAGTATTTT. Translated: CASSLKRTTSTDTQYF.

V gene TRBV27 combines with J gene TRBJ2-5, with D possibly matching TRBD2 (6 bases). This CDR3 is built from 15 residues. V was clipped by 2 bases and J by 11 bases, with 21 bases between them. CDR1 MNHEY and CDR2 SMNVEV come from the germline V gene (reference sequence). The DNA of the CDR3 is TGTGCCAGCAGTTTAAGTCCGGGAGCGGAGAGGGAGCAGTACTTC. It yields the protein CASSLSPGAEREQYF.